The 28 T cell receptor beta chains in this list originate from one sample, sequenced in a study of T cell changes during pregnancy in multiple sclerosis. The assay was immunoSEQ multiplex PCR, and TCRdb's table has in-frame clones only and misses some. The sample consists of about 84,000 clones, 94% of them appearing once. The starting material was peripheral blood, obtained in the second trimester of pregnancy. All receptors come from a female donor in good health, enrolled as a control in a pregnancy study.

The chain links TRBV5-1 to TRBJ1-4, with 7 nucleotides matching TRBD1. V lost 0 bases to trimming and J lost 7 bases; unmatched junction nucleotides: 3. Germline V lookup: CDR1 SGHRS, CDR2 YFSETQ. This CDR3 comprises 14 residues. CDR3 region: CASSLEGASEKLFF. The CDR3 nucleotides read TGCGCCAGCAGCTTGGAGGGGGCGAGTGAAAAACTGTTTTTT.

The V gene is TRBV28, the J gene TRBJ1-5, with D tentatively TRBD1 (5 bases). Per germline, CDR1 MDHEN and CDR2 SYDVKM. V was trimmed by 4 bases and J by 0 bases, leaving 16 bases between them. CDR3 length: 17 residues. The chain's CDR3 is CASSSGRDPYSNQPQHF. The DNA for the CDR3 is TGTGCCAGCAGTTCGGGGAGGGACCCCTATAGCAATCAGCCCCAGCATTTT.

This chain links TRBV4-1 with TRBJ2-7; 8 positions match TRBD2. The CDR3 length is 16 residues. J lost 7 bases, V lost 4 bases, and 15 bases had no gene match. The V gene's germline CDR1 is MGHRA and CDR2 YSYEKL. CDR3 in amino acids: CASSRAVSGTLSEQYF. The CDR3 region has the DNA TGCGCCAGCAGCCGAGCTGTTAGCGGGACTCTCAGTGAGCAGTACTTC.

The chain employs TRBV11-2 and TRBJ2-3; TRBD1 is a possible D gene (5 bases). Germline CDR1 SGHAT, CDR2 FQNNGV. CDR3 length equals 13 residues. Between the trimmed V and J ends, which lost 3 bases and 6 bases, there was a span of 10 bases. CDR3 protein: CASSFRVRDTQYF. Written as DNA, the CDR3 is TGTGCCAGCAGCTTCAGGGTTAGGGATACGCAGTATTTT. The complete variable domain, with remaining parts taken from reference TRBV11-2 and TRBJ2-3, reads EAGVAQSPRYKIIEKRQSVAFWCNPISGHATLYWYQQILGQGPKLLIQFQNNGVVDDSQLPKDRFSAERLKGVDSTLKIQPAKLEDSAVYLCASSFRVRDTQYFGPGTRLTVL.

This chain uses TRBV28 with TRBJ2-2, with TRBD1 identical over 10 bases. The CDR3 runs 15 residues. Germline loops: CDR1 MDHEN, CDR2 SYDVKM. With V trimmed by 6 bases and J by 4 bases, 5 bases remained unmatched. The CDR3 region is CASRTTGGTTGELFF. As DNA, the CDR3 is TGTGCCAGCAGAACGACAGGGGGCACCACCGGGGAGCTGTTTTTT.

The V call is TRBV7-2, the J call TRBJ1-1; TRBD1 is a possible D gene (6 bases). Germline values: CDR1 SGHTA, CDR2 FQGNSA. V lost 1 base, J lost 0 bases, and 9 bases lay in between. This CDR3 spans 15 amino acids. The CDR3 DNA reads as TGTGCCAGCAGCTTAGTAGCAGGGGTGAACACTGAAGCTTTCTTT. Protein sequence: CASSLVAGVNTEAFF.

This chain joins TRBV11-2 and TRBJ2-5; TRBD2 matches at 10 bases. CDR3 length: 15 amino acids. V was clipped by 6 bases and J by 1 base; unmatched bases: 5. Germline V CDR1 and CDR2: SGHAT, FQNNGV. The CDR3, as DNA: TGTGCCAGCAGTTCAACTAGCGGGGCCCAAGAGACCCAGTACTTC. Protein: CASSSTSGAQETQYF.

The chain uses TRBV2 and TRBJ2-3; possibly TRBD2 for D (6 bases). The V gene's germline CDR1 is SNHLY and CDR2 FYNNEI. The CDR3 covers 14 residues. V was shortened by 3 bases and J by 3 bases, with 10 bases between the two germline ends. The CDR3 nucleotides are TGTGCCAGCAGTGAGGGACTTGGAACAGATACGCAGTATTTT. It encodes CASSEGLGTDTQYF.

This chain joins TRBV19 and TRBJ2-1, with 13 bases that match TRBD2. With V trimmed by 5 bases and J by 4 bases, 8 bases remained unmatched. The CDR3 sequence is 17 residues long. CDR1 is LNHDA and CDR2 is SQIVND in the germline V gene (reference sequence). CDR3 in amino acids: CASSLRGGLAGYNEQFF. CDR3 DNA: TGTGCCAGTAGTCTGAGGGGGGGACTAGCGGGGTACAATGAGCAGTTCTTC.

The chain is built from TRBV28 and TRBJ2-3; 9 bases line up with TRBD2. Germline CDR1 reads MDHEN; CDR2 reads SYDVKM. Trimming removed 4 bases from V and 1 base from J; junction bases left unmatched: 9. The CDR3 totals 17 residues. CDR3 nucleotide sequence: TGTGCCAGCAGTTCTTCTAGCGGGATCATCCGCACAGATACGCAGTATTTT. Residues: CASSSSSGIIRTDTQYF.

This clone came up a few times. The chain combines TRBV15 with TRBJ2-7, with 8 bases lining up with TRBD1. The CDR3 has 13 amino acids. Per germline, CDR1 LNHNV and CDR2 YYDKDF (reference sequence). Trimming removed 8 bases from V and 0 bases from J; junction bases left unmatched: 3. The CDR3 loop reads CATGQGPSYEQYF. CDR3 coding DNA: TGTGCCACCGGACAGGGACCCTCCTACGAGCAGTACTTC. Full variable domain (missing parts from reference TRBV15 and TRBJ2-7): DAMVIQNPRYQVTQFGKPVTLSCSQTLNHNVMYWYQQKSSQAPKLLFHYYDKDFNNEADTPDNFQSRRPNTSFCFLDIRSPGLGDTAMYLCATGQGPSYEQYFGPGTRLTVT.

The V gene is TRBV27, the J gene TRBJ1-6, with 8 bases matching TRBD1. Germline CDR1 reads MNHEY; CDR2 reads SMNVEV (reference sequence). With 5 bases clipped from V and 1 base from J, the junction kept 4 bases outside the gene matches. There are 16 residues in the CDR3. The CDR3 spells CASSPDRASYNSPLHF. As DNA, the CDR3 is TGTGCCAGCAGTCCGGACAGGGCGTCCTATAATTCACCCCTCCACTTT.

This chain uses TRBV5-1 with TRBJ2-7, with unresolved D. Looked up from germline, CDR1 is SGHRS and CDR2 is YFSETQ. Trimming cost V 4 bases and J 3 bases, with 5 bases left between them. The CDR3 contains 11 residues. The DNA for the CDR3 is TGCGCCAGCAGCCCAGGCTACGAGCAGTACTTC. This encodes CASSPGYEQYF.

The CDR3 DNA is TGTGCCAGCAGCGTACAACTACAGGCTAACACTGAAGCTTTCTTT. Translation gives CASSVQLQANTEAFF. This chain connects TRBV2 to TRBJ1-1; D might be TRBD1 (5 bases). Trimming cost V 6 bases and J 2 bases, with 16 bases left between them. CDR3 size: 15 residues. Germline V lookup: CDR1 SNHLY, CDR2 FYNNEI.

The rearrangement joins TRBV21-1 to TRBJ2-5; TRBD1, the D gene given by the table, was not confirmed from the DNA. TRBV21-1 is listed as a pseudogene. The CDR3 length is 15 residues. The CDR3 protein is CASSHPGGPGETQYF. The CDR3 nucleotides are TGTGCCAGCAGCCACCCAGGGGGCCCAGGGGAGACCCAGTACTTC.

V and J are TRBV27 and TRBJ2-3; D gene unclear. Deletions cut 7 bases from V and 4 bases from J, with 12 bases between. Germline values: CDR1 MNHEY, CDR2 SMNVEV (reference sequence). The CDR3 totals 13 residues. In DNA, the CDR3 is TGTGCCAGCAAATTAGTTGTCGCAGATACGCAGTATTTT. Translated: CASKLVVADTQYF.

The V and J genes are TRBV5-8 and TRBJ2-1; the match to TRBD2 covers 9 bases. The CDR3 is 17 residues long. In germline, CDR1 is SGHTS, CDR2 YDEGEE. The junction had 20 bases not matched to a gene; V was cut back by 6 bases and J by 10 bases. The CDR3 nucleotides read TGTGCCAGCACCCCCTCCCGGTTCGCGGGAGGGGGGGAGGAGCAGTTCTTC. Protein sequence: CASTPSRFAGGGEEQFF.

V is TRBV4-1 and J is TRBJ1-5; D is uncertain. V lost 0 bases and J 0 bases, leaving 9 bases between the germline ends. Germline V gene data show CDR1 as MGHRA and CDR2 as YSYEKL. There are 16 residues in the CDR3. The CDR3 coding sequence is TGCGCCAGCAGCCAAGATAGAGGATATAGCAATCAGCCCCAGCATTTT. Its translation: CASSQDRGYSNQPQHF.

This clone was picked up a small number of times. This chain uses TRBV19 with TRBJ2-3; 9 bases line up with TRBD2. This CDR3 spans 12 amino acids. The V gene end was trimmed by 7 bases and the J gene end by 10 bases; junction bases not matched to a gene: 6. Germline CDR1 is LNHDA and CDR2 is SQIVND (reference sequence). The chain's CDR3 is CASNPREGAQYF. CDR3 coding DNA: TGTGCCAGTAACCCGCGGGAGGGCGCGCAGTATTTT. Filled out from reference TRBV19 and TRBJ2-3, the complete variable domain reads DGGITQSPKYLFRKEGQNVTLSCEQNLNHDAMYWYRQDPGQGLRLIYYSQIVNDFQKGDIAEGYSVSREKKESFPLTVTSAQKNPTAFYLCASNPREGAQYFGPGTRLTVL.

The rearrangement links TRBV6-1 to TRBJ1-1, with 7 bases lining up with TRBD1. J gave up 4 bases and V 2 bases, and 10 bases lay outside the gene matches. This CDR3 contains 16 residues. Germline V CDR1 and CDR2: MNHNS, SASEGT. The CDR3 bases are TGTGCCAGCAGTGAAAACACAGGGGTGACGTCCACTGAAGCTTTCTTT. It is translated as CASSENTGVTSTEAFF.

The V gene is TRBV4-1, the J gene TRBJ2-1, with D maybe TRBD2 (5 bases). V was cut by 0 bases and J by 7 bases, with 7 bases left in between. The CDR3 covers 13 residues. The germline V gene has CDR1 MGHRA and CDR2 YSYEKL. CDR3 sequence reads: CASSQDWENEQFF. In DNA form, the CDR3 reads TGCGCCAGCAGCCAAGATTGGGAGAATGAGCAGTTCTTC.

This chain links TRBV29-1 with TRBJ2-6; D is unresolved. Germline V lookup: CDR1 SQVTM, CDR2 ANQGSEA. Trimming cost V 8 bases and J 2 bases, with 16 bases left between them. The CDR3 runs to 15 residues. CDR3 region: CSPLLPRTGANVLTF. CDR3 sequence (DNA): TGCAGCCCACTGCTACCGCGTACTGGGGCCAACGTCCTGACTTTC.

The chain couples TRBV27 to TRBJ2-7, with 12 bases lining up with TRBD2. Trimming removed 6 bases from V and 0 bases from J; junction bases left unmatched: 12. Per the germline V gene, CDR1 is MNHEY and CDR2 is SMNVEV (reference sequence). This CDR3 has 18 amino acids. The DNA for the CDR3 is TGTGCCAGCAGCGAGGGACTAGCGGGTTACTTTAGCTCCTACGAGCAGTACTTC. As protein: CASSEGLAGYFSSYEQYF.

This sequence joins TRBV21-1 and TRBJ2-1; the DNA was not compared with TRBD2, the D call given in the table. TRBV21-1 is reported as a pseudogene. The CDR3 covers 15 residues. The CDR3 region is CASSKGPCGNDEQFF. The CDR3 DNA follows: TGTGCCAGCAGCAAGGGACCCTGCGGGAACGATGAGCAGTTCTTC.

This rearrangement joins TRBV5-1 to TRBJ2-3; a weak D match, TRBD2 (5 bases). Looked up from germline, CDR1 is SGHRS and CDR2 is YFSETQ. Trimming took 0 bases from V and 1 from J, leaving 6 bases between them. The CDR3 length is 14 residues. Here the CDR3 reads CASSLAEGTDTQYF. Here the CDR3 DNA reads TGCGCCAGCAGCTTGGCGGAGGGCACAGATACGCAGTATTTT.

This clone appeared a single time. The chain joins TRBV29-1 to TRBJ2-1; 14 bases are a match to TRBD2. The CDR3 is 18 amino acids. The V gene end was trimmed by 6 bases and the J gene end by 0 bases; junction bases not matched to a gene: 10. The germline V gene has CDR1 SQVTM and CDR2 ANQGSEA. The CDR3 loop reads CSVNPTSGRAASYNEQFF. For the CDR3, the DNA is TGCAGCGTCAACCCGACTAGCGGGAGGGCCGCCTCCTACAATGAGCAGTTCTTC.

This CDR3 reads CASSFQGTTDTQYF. Here the CDR3 DNA reads TGTGCCAGCAGTTTTCAGGGCACCACAGATACGCAGTATTTT. This chain links TRBV28 with TRBJ2-3, with a possible D match to TRBD1 (5 bases). The CDR3 spans 14 residues. V lost 3 bases, J lost 2 bases, and 9 bases lay in between. Per the germline V gene, CDR1 is MDHEN and CDR2 is SYDVKM.

The rearrangement joins TRBV11-2 to TRBJ1-2, with D possibly matching TRBD1 (5 bases). This CDR3 has 16 residues. The germline V gene has CDR1 SGHAT and CDR2 FQNNGV. Deletions cut 0 bases from V and 4 bases from J, with 15 bases between. This chain's CDR3 is CASSLDSGRDPYGYTF. CDR3 in DNA: TGTGCCAGCAGCTTAGATTCGGGGCGGGATCCCTATGGCTACACCTTC.